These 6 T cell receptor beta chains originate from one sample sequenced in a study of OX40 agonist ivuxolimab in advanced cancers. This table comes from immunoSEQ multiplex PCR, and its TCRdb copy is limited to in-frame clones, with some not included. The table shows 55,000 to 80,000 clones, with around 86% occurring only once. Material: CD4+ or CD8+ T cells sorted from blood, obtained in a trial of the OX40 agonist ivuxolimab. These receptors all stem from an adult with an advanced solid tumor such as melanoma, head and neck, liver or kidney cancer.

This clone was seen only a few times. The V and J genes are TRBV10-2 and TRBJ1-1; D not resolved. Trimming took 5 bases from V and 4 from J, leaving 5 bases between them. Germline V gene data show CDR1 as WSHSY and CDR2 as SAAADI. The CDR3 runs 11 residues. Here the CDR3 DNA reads TGCGCCAGCAGTCCTAGCACTGAAGCTTTCTTT. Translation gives CASSPSTEAFF.

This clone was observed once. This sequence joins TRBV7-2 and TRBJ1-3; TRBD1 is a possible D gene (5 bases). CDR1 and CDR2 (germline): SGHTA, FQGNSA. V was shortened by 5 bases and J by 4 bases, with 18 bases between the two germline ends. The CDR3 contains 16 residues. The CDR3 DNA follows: TGTGCCAGCAGCCCGGCCCCCCAGGGTTCAGGAAACACCATATATTTT. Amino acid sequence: CASSPAPQGSGNTIYF.

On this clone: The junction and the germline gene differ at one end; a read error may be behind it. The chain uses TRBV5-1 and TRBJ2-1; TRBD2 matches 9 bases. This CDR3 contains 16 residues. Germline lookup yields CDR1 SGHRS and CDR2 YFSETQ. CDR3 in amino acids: CVSSEGAGGNYNEQFF. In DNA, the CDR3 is TGCGTCAGCAGCGAAGGAGCGGGAGGCAATTACAATGAGCAGTTCTTC.

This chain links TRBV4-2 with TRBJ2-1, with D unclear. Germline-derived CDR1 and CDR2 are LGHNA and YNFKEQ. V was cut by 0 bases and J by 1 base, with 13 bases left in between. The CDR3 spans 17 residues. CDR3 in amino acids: CASSQDLRVTSYNEQFF. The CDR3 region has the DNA TGTGCCAGCAGCCAAGATCTAAGGGTCACGTCCTACAATGAGCAGTTCTTC.

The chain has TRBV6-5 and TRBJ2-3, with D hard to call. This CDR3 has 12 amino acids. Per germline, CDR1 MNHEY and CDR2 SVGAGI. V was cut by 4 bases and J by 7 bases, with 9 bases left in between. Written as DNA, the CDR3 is TGTGCCAGCAGTTCTCCCTCCTATACGCAGTATTTT. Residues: CASSSPSYTQYF.

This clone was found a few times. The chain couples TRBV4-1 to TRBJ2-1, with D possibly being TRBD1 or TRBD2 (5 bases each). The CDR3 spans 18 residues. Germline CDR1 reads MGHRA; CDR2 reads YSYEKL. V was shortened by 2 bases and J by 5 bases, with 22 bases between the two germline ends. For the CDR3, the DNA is TGCGCCAGCAGCCAAACGCTTGGGACCAGCGCAACGAACAATGAGCAGTTCTTC. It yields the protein CASSQTLGTSATNNEQFF.